The clone carrying this TCR beta chain was observed a single time. Per the germline V gene, CDR1 is LGHDT and CDR2 is YNNKEL (reference sequence). The CDR3 consists of 15 residues. V gave up 1 base and J gave up 5 bases, with 11 bases separating them. The sample comes from a study of blood T cell repertoires in COVID-19. Assay used: immunoSEQ multiplex PCR; TCRdb lists only in-frame clones, some missing. The sample has 190,000 or so clones; approximately 79% are singletons. Material: peripheral blood. The chain carries TRBV3-1 (or the pseudogene TRBV3-2) and TRBJ1-4; D possibly corresponds to TRBD1 (6 bases). The origin of this receptor is a man between 50 and 59 years old who had recovered from COVID-19. The CDR3 sequence is CASSQGRQGNEKLFF. In DNA, the CDR3 is TGTGCCAGCAGCCAAGGACGGCAGGGGAATGAAAAACTGTTTTTT.